The source of this T cell receptor (beta chain) is a study of cytomegalovirus exposure and HLA in healthy donors (TCRdb year 2017). Study-level background: An earlier analysis of roughly 610 of the donors reported about 260 Gb of sequence data and 117 million unique TCR beta sequences obtained from about 179 million T cells. Approximately 310 gigabases of sequencing data and around 85 million unique TCR sequences made up an early release that covered nearly 650 HLA-typed donors. Of the approximately 400 genotyped donors, 81% were placed in the genetic ancestry cluster associated with self-reported Caucasian donors. The study aimed to test whether cataloging public T cell receptors could reveal signatures of past pathogen exposure. Using immunosequencing, the study profiled T cell repertoires from around 680 subjects and related those repertoires to cytomegalovirus serostatus. Besides the first cohort of 500 to 700 subjects, a separate validation cohort made up of 120 or so different subjects was used. High-throughput TCR immunosequencing, statistical association of individual TCRs with disease status, and machine learning were combined to predict cytomegalovirus infection status. In a later analysis, previously published TCR beta repertoires from 666 donors were re-analyzed and high-resolution HLA genotyping was added so that TCR occurrence patterns could be studied. Rather than using new phenotypic data, the later analysis identified candidate immune exposures from TCR beta sequences and from how often those sequences occurred across donors. In an earlier analysis of roughly 600 of the donors, high-throughput TCR beta sequencing was used to judge whether each TCR beta V gene segment behaved as functional or pseudogenic. Donor age, sex, ethnicity and CMV serostatus were compiled together with the repertoire data. In a later genetic analysis, genome-wide SNP genotypes for about 55% of the roughly 700 donors were used, and that subset was treated as a discovery cohort. Every discovery cohort repertoire had been produced on one sequencing platform. HLA typing included class I and class II loci at four-digit resolution. Typing coverage differed by locus: A, B, C, DRB1 and DQB1 were typed in about 620-640 donors, DQA1 in 500 to 550, DPA1 in around 600, and DPB1 in 450 to 480. About five DR-DQ haplotypes were treated as single units for association and clustering because of strong linkage in the cohort. Across approximately 420 genotyped donors of the cohort, an average of about 240,000 unique TCR beta nucleotide sequences per donor were sequenced, and around 20% of those sequences were non-productive.

Libraries came from the immunoSEQ multiplex PCR assay. For the multiplex PCR, a mixture combining 60 forward primers for TCR Vbeta segments and 13 reverse primers for TCR Jbeta segments was used. Amplification of the CDR3 region of rearranged TCR beta genes was performed with a multiplex PCR assay on genomic DNA. Amplified TCR beta libraries were sequenced as 87-base-pair reads on the Illumina HiSeq System. For the original study's pipeline: A later analysis counted about 80 million unique TCR beta chains across the 650 to 700 repertoires, and 9 million to 14 million of these chains were shared by at least two donors. Raw reads were error-corrected and collapsed into unique sequences with a nearest-neighbor algorithm that merged closely related sequences to remove PCR and sequencing errors. V, D and J gene segments were assigned by aligning CDR3 sequences to IMGT reference sequences. For a sequence to be retained, a match of at least six nucleotides was required to both a V gene segment and a J gene segment. A rearrangement was called productive if the CDR3 had no stop codons and remained in frame with V and J, and every other rearrangement was called non-productive. Following IMGT convention, CDR3 was defined as the stretch from the second conserved V-encoded cysteine up to the conserved J-encoded phenylalanine. The earlier analysis of about 560 of the donors excluded any sequence lacking an unambiguous match to a single V gene segment. In an earlier analysis of more than 500 of the donors, a V segment was called functional when productive rearrangements were above 56.7%, and segregating when the standard deviation between donors exceeded 5%. To diagnose cytomegalovirus status from the catalog of TCR beta chain sequences, a statistical classification framework was built. A later analysis assigned V and J genes by comparing TCR nucleotide sequences with IMGT/GENE-DB human TR gene sequences. A later analysis assigned CDR3 sequences and most-parsimonious VDJ recombination scenarios with the TCRdist pipeline. In a later analysis, every TCR beta chain was defined by the combination of its CDR3 amino acid sequence and its V-gene family, and reads without a unique V-gene family were dropped. In a later analysis, 500 to 700 highly shared, low-generation-probability nucleotide sequences were removed to address suspected cross-contamination and a sequencing artifact. In a later analysis, a clonal expansion index for each public chain was calculated from normalized within-repertoire ranks of inferred template counts. In a later analysis, generation probabilities were computed using a VDJ recombination model fitted to out-of-frame rearrangements, and the results were checked against IGoR. Hypergeometric tests were used in a later analysis to score TCR-TCR, TCR-HLA and TCR-CMV co-occurrence, with a repertoire-size bias correction applied to the TCR pairs. To estimate false discovery rates, a later analysis permuted the HLA or CMV assignments 20 times. In a later analysis, co-occurring TCRs were grouped with DBSCAN, and TCRdist sequence similarity was added when clustering was performed within HLA-allele-positive subsets. Repertoires with fewer than 30,000 or more than 120,000 public chains were left out of co-occurrence clustering, as were four to six repertoires with anomalous nucleotide sharing. TCRdb provides this immuneACCESS table in a form limited to in-frame rearrangements. Some clones are lacking; in checked studies, under half of them reflect an unresolved V gene, and why the rest are absent is not known. The V and J calls and clone size were taken over from that table, and D and trimming were inferred from the DNA. Present in this sample are fewer than 200,000 clones, more than 75% of which were seen just once. The top ten clonotypes cover approximately 1% of the sample.

The germline V gene (reference sequence) provides CDR1 SEHNR and CDR2 FQNEAQ. V and J are truncated by 2 bases and 0 bases respectively, leaving an intervening sequence of 11 bases. The CDR3 runs 15 amino acids, cysteine and phenylalanine included. Kept here is only the CDR3 DNA, which spans 45 bases and is read in frame from base 1. The cohort was made up of roughly 670 healthy bone marrow donors. At the time of sampling, every cohort member was nominally healthy, though immune exposures that went unrecorded were likely present. The donor was CMV seropositive and belonged to the group of 250 to 350 seropositive cohort members. Each donor provided a peripheral blood sample, and peripheral blood mononuclear cells were used for TCR beta sequencing. Genomic DNA extraction from the blood cell samples was performed with the Qiagen DNeasy Blood Extraction Kit. The research as a whole found: According to the authors, the approach could potentially be generalized to other disease states and immunological phenotypes. Three of the identified cytomegalovirus-associated TCR beta chains were confirmed in vitro to be specific for cytomegalovirus antigens. An association between a missense DCLRE1C variant and V-gene and J-gene trimming of TCR beta chains was found in a later genetic analysis and replicated in an independent cohort. Linkage disequilibrium might explain the correlated functional status among segregating V segments, but an unknown experimental factor could not be excluded. The 87-base-pair reads could not distinguish some IMGT-functional V segments, including TRBV6-2 and TRBV6-3, so those segments were excluded. A later analysis associated some 17,000 TCR beta sequences with specific HLA alleles at a false discovery rate of 0.05. Because HLA typing was unavailable for some donors at each locus, only the typed subset was used in association tests. Only TCR beta chains were sequenced in this cohort, and the absence of alpha or paired-chain data limited detectable features. In a later analysis, HLA-associated TCR beta chains showed more clonal expansion and lower generation probabilities than non-associated chains that were equally common. Roughly uniform sequencing depth across donors was assumed in presence/absence analyses, although this assumption may not hold. Roughly 17 rarely observed V segments, including chromosome 9 orphons, were excluded from the earlier analysis of several hundred of the donors because counts were too low. An earlier analysis of roughly 570 of the donors showed that most TCR beta V segments appeared in productive rearrangements either about 87% or about 30% of the time, which broadly matched IMGT annotations. A further reported finding was that TCR beta sequences accurately predicted the HLA-A and HLA-B alleles for most subjects in the first cohort. The classifier was reported to diagnose cytomegalovirus status with high specificity and sensitivity in both the original cohort and the validation cohort. A later analysis found that most CMV-associated TCR beta chains appeared HLA-restricted, with HLA associations seemingly driven largely by CMV exposure. According to a later genetic analysis, donors in an Asian-associated ancestry cluster had fewer N-insertions in productive TCRs than the approximately 710-donor mean. A later analysis found that TCR association rates varied across HLA loci, with DRB1 alleles showing the most associated TCRs and HLA-C alleles the fewest. Across donors, most TCR sequences were observed very rarely, whereas some public TCRs were present in many individuals. In the study, around 150 TCR beta chains were listed as associated with cytomegalovirus. According to a later analysis, parvovirus B19, influenza, CMV and Epstein-Barr virus appeared linked to several top co-occurrence clusters. When HLA alleles, especially DR and DQ, strongly co-occurred, TCR associations were difficult to assign to individual alleles. CMV serostatus was the only immune exposure information available for the cohort. A cluster of highly shared sequence variants was judged likely to represent a technical artifact of the sequencing pipeline.

This clone was detected a few times. This clone's antigen is unknown. No much larger clonotype is one base removed from it; base qualities were not supplied. Sequenced input: PBMCs. The TCR sequence derives from a girl between 2 and 10 years old in good health and CMV-seropositive. The chain is made from TRBV7-9 and TRBJ2-7; TRBD2 could be the D gene, as 5 bases match. The CDR3 amino acid sequence is: CASSLSSGSSYEQYF. The nucleotide sequence is given as TGTGCCAGCAGCTTAAGTTCTGGGAGCTCCTACGAGCAGTACTTC.